This T cell receptor (beta chain) was captured in a study of shared clonotypes between healthy human individuals. The study, taken as a whole, reports: Sorted-subset sequencing, rarefaction showed, was incomplete despite large depth.

Original processing methods: ImmunoSEQ output held junction-only sequences without quality scores, so filtering differed. Produced via immunoSEQ multiplex PCR; TCRdb's table is partial and in-frame only. From that table come the V and J calls and clone size; the DNA was used to work out D and trimming. The data show approximately 2,200,000 clones, just over 90% seen once. CD45RO-negative, CCR7-positively selected cells formed the naive CD8 fraction, excluding terminally differentiated effector memory CD45RA+ cells. Points on this clone: Its antigen is unknown.

CDR3 length: 13 residues. Trimming stripped 3 bases from V and 2 bases from J, with 7 bases between. CDR1 is SEHNR, CDR2 FQNEAQ, per germline (reference sequence). V is TRBV7-9 and J is TRBJ2-5, with D possibly matching TRBD1 (5 bases). The sample comprised naive CD8+ T cells from PBMCs. The TCR was taken from a man aged 18 to 29 in good health. Some clones in this sample may be carry-over from other donors' samples. CDR3 coding DNA: TGTGCCAGCAGCTTTACAGGTCAAGAGACCCAGTACTTC. Translated, it gives CASSFTGQETQYF.